The 10 T cell receptor beta chains in this list originate from one sample, sequenced in a study of cytomegalovirus exposure and HLA in healthy donors. PCR used 60 Vbeta primers and 13 Jbeta primers. TCRdb keeps only in-frame clones here, not all; method: immunoSEQ multiplex PCR. There are fewer than 150,000 clones in the sample; 70% to 80% occur only once, and approximately 4.9% lies in the top ten. Sequencing was performed on PBMCs. All receptors come from a woman aged 50 to 60 in good health and CMV-seronegative.

V is TRBV7-3 and J is TRBJ2-1, with TRBD1 matching 7 bases. CDR3 size: 20 residues. The germline V gene has CDR1 SGHTA and CDR2 FQGTGA. With V trimmed by 5 bases and J by 0 bases, 19 bases remained unmatched. CDR3 in DNA: TGTGCCAGCAGCCTGCGGACAGGCAGAGTGGCCCCGAGCTCCTACAATGAGCAGTTCTTC. Encoded protein: CASSLRTGRVAPSSYNEQFF. Full variable domain (rest looked up from reference TRBV7-3 and TRBJ2-1): GAGVSQTPSNKVTEKGKYVELRCDPISGHTALYWYRQSLGQGPEFLIYFQGTGAADDSGLPNDRFFAVRPEGSVSTLKIQRTERGDSAVYLCASSLRTGRVAPSSYNEQFFGPGTRLTVL.

This clone was recorded a few times. The chain joins TRBV9 to TRBJ2-2; no reliable D call. With 0 bases removed from V and 1 base from J, the gap between germline ends came to 10 bases. Germline V gene sequence: CDR1 SGDLS, CDR2 YYNGEE. CDR3 size: 16 residues. Here the CDR3 reads CASSVEATVNTGELFF. The CDR3 DNA is TGTGCCAGCAGCGTAGAAGCCACGGTGAACACCGGGGAGCTGTTTTTT.

This clone has just one count. The J gene is TRBJ2-7, the V gene TRBV6-5; tentatively, D is TRBD1 (6 bases). Trimming took 6 bases from V and 6 from J, leaving 15 bases between them. The CDR3 is 13 amino acids. CDR1 is MNHEY, CDR2 SVGAGI, per germline. CDR3 in DNA: TGTGCCAGCAGCCGGAAGACAGGCGGCGAGCAGTACTTC. Residues: CASSRKTGGEQYF.

The rearrangement uses TRBV5-1 and TRBJ2-3; the D gene is possibly TRBD1 (5 bases). The CDR3 length is 14 residues. CDR1 and CDR2 (germline): SGHRS, YFSETQ. The V end was cut by 0 bases, the J end by 3 bases, with 8 bases between. CDR3 sequence: CASSLADTTDTQYF. CDR3 coding DNA: TGCGCCAGCAGCTTGGCGGACACAACAGATACGCAGTATTTT.

The chain uses TRBV9 and TRBJ2-1; 11 nucleotides agree with TRBD2. CDR1 is SGDLS, CDR2 YYNGEE, per germline. The CDR3 totals 17 residues. The J segment lost 4 bases and the V segment lost 4 bases, leaving 10 bases of the junction unmatched. Here the CDR3 DNA reads TGTGCCAGCAGCCCCCGACTAGCGGGGACACCATACAATGAGCAGTTCTTC. As protein: CASSPRLAGTPYNEQFF.

The count of this clone is one. The chain has TRBV4-2 and TRBJ2-2, with D tentatively TRBD2 (7 bases). V shed 5 bases and J shed 6 bases, with 25 bases lying between them. The CDR3 contains 18 residues. Germline CDR1 is LGHNA and CDR2 is YNFKEQ. The CDR3 is CASSSTTLVGGPSGELFF. The CDR3 DNA follows: TGTGCCAGCAGCTCCACAACCTTAGTGGGGGGGCCTTCCGGGGAGCTGTTTTTT.

This clone was seen just once. The chain is built from TRBV7-3 and TRBJ2-1; a weak D match, TRBD2 (5 bases). Germline assignment: CDR1 SGHTA and CDR2 FQGTGA. V shed 6 bases and J shed 1 base, with 19 bases lying between them. The CDR3 length is 17 residues. The DNA for the CDR3 is TGTGCCAGCAGTCTACTGTCACTAGTCCCTTCCTACAATGAGCAGTTCTTC. Residues: CASSLLSLVPSYNEQFF.

J is TRBJ1-5 and V is TRBV7-2, with 7 positions matching TRBD1. Germline CDR1 and CDR2: SGHTA and FQGNSA. The CDR3 totals 13 residues. The V gene end was trimmed by 4 bases and the J gene end by 7 bases; junction bases not matched to a gene: 4. CDR3 coding DNA: TGTGCCAGCAGCTCCTCGGACAGGCAGCCCCAGCATTTT. It yields the protein CASSSSDRQPQHF. The variable domain in full, completed from reference TRBV7-2 and TRBJ1-5, reads GAGVSQSPSNKVTEKGKDVELRCDPISGHTALYWYRQSLGQGLEFLIYFQGNSAPDKSGLPSDRFSAERTGGSVSTLTIQRTQQEDSAVYLCASSSSDRQPQHFGDGTRLSIL.

The chain carries TRBV19 and TRBJ1-2; no definite D call. Germline V gives CDR1 LNHDA, CDR2 SQIVND (reference sequence). The CDR3 runs 14 residues. Trimming left V 6 bases short and J 0 bases short, with 11 bases between. CDR3 region: CASSSNGANYGYTF. The CDR3 nucleotides are TGTGCCAGTAGCTCGAACGGGGCTAACTATGGCTACACCTTC.

This chain uses TRBV4-1 with TRBJ1-6, with TRBD1 matching over 8 bases. The V gene end was trimmed by 1 base and the J gene end by 4 bases; junction bases not matched to a gene: 3. Germline assignment: CDR1 MGHRA and CDR2 YSYEKL. The CDR3 is 16 amino acids. CDR3 region: CASSQVGQGYNSPLHF. CDR3 nucleotide sequence: TGCGCCAGCAGCCAAGTAGGACAGGGTTATAATTCACCCCTCCACTTT.